This TCR beta chain was recorded in a study of shared T cell receptors in the human thymus (dated by TCRdb to 2020 to 2022). Turning to the overall study: The study examined how self-reactive, shared T-cell receptor alpha chains are generated in the human thymus.

The library came from the immunoSEQ multiplex PCR assay. The clones in this table, taken by TCRdb from immuneACCESS, are in-frame only. Not every clone is retained; where verified, under half of the shortfall comes from an unresolved V gene, and the cause of the rest is unknown. For this sample there are hundreds of thousands of clones; more than 75% appear just once. Together, the top ten hold about 0.013% of the sample. In regard to this clone: The specificity of this receptor is unknown. There are no base qualities to consult, and no much larger clone falls within one base.

Sequences MDHEN (CDR1) and SYDVKM (CDR2) are obtained from the germline V gene. Between the V and J ends, shortened by 1 base and 3 bases respectively, the junction contains 7 bases. From the cysteine through the phenylalanine, the CDR3 covers 13 amino acids. Only the CDR3 DNA stays, 39 bases, in frame from base 1. This same sample was also part of a study on human thymus T cells. Reported in the second study: The donors were immunologically healthy infants in Finland who had open corrective cardiac surgery for congenital heart defects. Thymus tissue was obtained as surgical resects removed during corrective cardiac surgery. Usage of V and J gene segments appeared to be biased in both the thymic and the peripheral blood repertoires. Highly overlapping thymic TCR repertoires among unrelated individuals were reported in the related research. The study used roughly 8 infant thymus samples plus four related peripheral blood samples to characterize TCR alpha and beta repertoires. Donor ages ranging from about 7 to 250 days were recorded, and roughly six male and a couple of female infants were included in the cohort. Thymocytes were released mechanically from tissue and stored at -70 °C as pellets of about 9.5-32 million cells. A QIAsymphony instrument was used to extract genomic DNA from the frozen cell pellets. The immunoSEQ multiplex PCR assay was used to amplify the TCRB and TCRAD loci from a standardized quantity of quality-controlled genomic DNA. The amplicons spanned the V(D)J region and were long enough to cover the CDR3 and allow V and J genes to be identified. Amplicon sequencing was performed on an Illumina platform through the commercial immunoSEQ service. Primer bias and sequencing errors were corrected as previously described, and TCRAD and TCRB definitions were based on the IMGT database. Repertoires were analysed with immunoSEQ Analyzer 3.0 and VDJTools, covering basic statistics, V/J segment usage, diversity estimates, rarefaction and pairwise overlap. To estimate diversity, the Chao1, ChaoE, Efron-Thisted, Shannon and inverse Simpson indices were applied, and diversity was also estimated on datasets down-sampled to the smallest sample. For repertoire overlap, CDR3 nucleotide sequence, V gene and J gene had to match strictly, and clustering was done by Jaccard-based multidimensional scaling. On average, thymus samples yielded about 730,000 unique TCRB clonotypes, whereas blood samples yielded roughly 81,000.

Sequenced: thymocytes. The rearrangement combines TRBV28 with TRBJ2-7, and the D gene may be TRBD1, 5 bases matching. The receptor was isolated from a boy under two years old with a congenital heart defect. Donor details come from another sample of the same person, matched by shared clones. The nucleotide sequence is given as TGTGCCAGCAGTTTATACAGGTTCTACGAGCAGTACTTC. This is translated as CASSLYRFYEQYF. The full variable domain, completed from the reference TRBV28 and TRBJ2-7 proteins outside the CDR3, reads DVKVTQSSRYLVKRTGEKVFLECVQDMDHENMFWYRQDPGLGLRLIYFSYDVKMKEKGDIPEGYSVSREKKERFSLILESASTNQTSMYLCASSLYRFYEQYFGPGTRLTVT.